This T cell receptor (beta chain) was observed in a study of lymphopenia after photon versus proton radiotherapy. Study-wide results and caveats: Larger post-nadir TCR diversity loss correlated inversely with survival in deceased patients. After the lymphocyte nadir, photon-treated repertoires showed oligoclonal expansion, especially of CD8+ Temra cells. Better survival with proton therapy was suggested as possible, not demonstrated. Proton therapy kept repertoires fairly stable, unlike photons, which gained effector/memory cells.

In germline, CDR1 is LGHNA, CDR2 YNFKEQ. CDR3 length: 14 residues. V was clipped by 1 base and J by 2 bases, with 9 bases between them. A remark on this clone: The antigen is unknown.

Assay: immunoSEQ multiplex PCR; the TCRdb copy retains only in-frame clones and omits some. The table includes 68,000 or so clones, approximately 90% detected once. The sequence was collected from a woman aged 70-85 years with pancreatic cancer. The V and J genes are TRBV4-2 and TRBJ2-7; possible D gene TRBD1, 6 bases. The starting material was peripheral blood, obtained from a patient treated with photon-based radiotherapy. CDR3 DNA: TGTGCCAGCAGCCAAGGTCACAGGGCCTACGAGCAGTACTTC. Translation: CASSQGHRAYEQYF.